This entry lists 5 T cell receptor beta chains sequenced from one sample in a study of shared clonotypes between healthy human individuals (dated by TCRdb to the early 2020s). The library was built by means of the immunoSEQ multiplex PCR assay. TCRdb's version of the immuneACCESS table is confined to in-frame rearrangements and falls short of the full clone set. An unresolved V gene accounts for under half of the shortfall where checked; the remainder is of unknown origin. This sample is represented by about 490,000 clones; around 80% of them were singletons. Clones ranked in the top ten supply less than 15% of the sample. Sequenced input: PBMCs. The receptor source for this set is a woman in her forties in good health. Some clones in this sample may be carry-over from other donors' samples.

The chain carries TRBV19 and TRBJ2-2; 10 bases align to TRBD1. J lost 2 bases, V lost 5 bases, and 5 bases had no gene match. Germline V gene data show CDR1 as LNHDA and CDR2 as SQIVND (reference sequence). This CDR3 is 16 amino acids long. The CDR3 DNA follows: TGTGCCAGTAGTGCCGGGACAGGGGATAACACCGGGGAGCTGTTTTTT. As protein: CASSAGTGDNTGELFF.

The chain combines TRBV7-6 with TRBJ2-5, with 8 bases matching TRBD1. The V and J ends lost 5 bases and 3 bases, in that order; junction bases with no gene match: 5. The length of the CDR3 is 14 residues. CDR1 is SGHVS, CDR2 FNYEAQ, per germline. CDR3 DNA sequence: TGTGCCAGCAGCGGCCCGACAGGGGAAGAGACCCAGTACTTC. It translates to CASSGPTGEETQYF.

The chain is built from TRBV7-2 and TRBJ2-5; unclear D gene. CDR3 size: 15 residues. The V gene's germline CDR1 is SGHTA and CDR2 FQGNSA. The V end was cut by 1 base, the J end by 1 base, with 10 bases between. CDR3 sequence reads: CASSLGRVLQETQYF. The CDR3 nucleotides are TGTGCCAGCAGCTTAGGACGGGTACTCCAAGAGACCCAGTACTTC.

The chain carries TRBV15 and TRBJ2-3; D assignment may be TRBD1 or TRBD2 (5 bases each). V gave up 6 bases and J gave up 11 bases, with 18 bases separating them. This CDR3 has 13 amino acids. The germline gives CDR1 LNHNV, CDR2 YYDKDF (reference sequence). CDR3 sequence (DNA): TGTGCCACCAGAATCGGGGCAAGGGATGGGCAGTATTTT. This translates into CATRIGARDGQYF.

This clone was found many times. The J gene is TRBJ1-2, the V gene TRBV7-2, with a weak D call TRBD1 (6 bases). Per the germline V gene, CDR1 is SGHTA and CDR2 is FQGNSA. This CDR3 spans 13 amino acids. The V gene lost 6 bases and the J gene lost 3 bases, with 11 bases spanning the gap. The CDR3 region is CASRPTGYYGYTF. CDR3 in DNA: TGTGCCAGCAGGCCCACAGGGTACTATGGCTACACCTTC. Supplemented by reference TRBV7-2 and TRBJ1-2, the full variable domain reads GAGVSQSPSNKVTEKGKDVELRCDPISGHTALYWYRQSLGQGLEFLIYFQGNSAPDKSGLPSDRFSAERTGGSVSTLTIQRTQQEDSAVYLCASRPTGYYGYTFGSGTRLTVV.